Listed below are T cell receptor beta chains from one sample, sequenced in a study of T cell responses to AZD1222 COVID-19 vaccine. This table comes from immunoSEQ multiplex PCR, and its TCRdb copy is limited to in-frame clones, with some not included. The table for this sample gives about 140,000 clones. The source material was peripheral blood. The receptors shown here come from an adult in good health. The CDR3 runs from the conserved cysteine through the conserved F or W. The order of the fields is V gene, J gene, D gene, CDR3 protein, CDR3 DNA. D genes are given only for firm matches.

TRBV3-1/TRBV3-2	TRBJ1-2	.	CASSQESTLGDYGYTF	TGTGCCAGCAGCCAAGAGTCGACCCTTGGGGACTATGGCTACACCTTC
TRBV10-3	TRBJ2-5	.	CAISELEGETQYF	TGTGCCATCAGTGAGTTAGAAGGGGAGACCCAGTACTTC
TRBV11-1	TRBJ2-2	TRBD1	CASSYQGAITGELFF	TGTGCCAGCAGCTACCAGGGGGCTATCACCGGGGAGCTGTTTTTT
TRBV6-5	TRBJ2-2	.	CASSIRQGELFF	TGTGCCAGCAGCATTCGACAGGGGGAGCTGTTTTTT
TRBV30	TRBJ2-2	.	CAWRRTNTGELFF	TGTGCCTGGAGAAGAACGAACACCGGGGAGCTGTTTTTT
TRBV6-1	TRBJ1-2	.	CASSEWEGYTF	TGTGCCAGCAGTGAGTGGGAGGGCTACACCTTC
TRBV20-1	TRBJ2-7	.	CSATTDYEQYF	TGCAGTGCTACGACAGACTACGAGCAGTACTTC
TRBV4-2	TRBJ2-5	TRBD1	CASSQGAGGRETQYF	TGTGCCAGCAGCCAAGGGGCAGGGGGCCGGGAGACCCAGTACTTC
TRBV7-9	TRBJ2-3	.	CASSFHGDTQYF	TGTGCCAGCAGCTTTCACGGGGATACGCAGTATTTT
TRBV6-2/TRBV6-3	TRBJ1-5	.	CASSSQGGSYQPQHF	TGTGCCAGCAGTTCCCAGGGAGGGAGTTATCAGCCCCAGCATTTT
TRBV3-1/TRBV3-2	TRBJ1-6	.	CASSPTADSPLHF	TGTGCCAGCAGCCCGACTGCAGATTCACCCCTCCACTTT
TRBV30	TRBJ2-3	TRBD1	CAYQTGTGSTDTQYF	TGTGCCTACCAAACCGGGACAGGCAGCACAGATACGCAGTATTTT